This T cell receptor (beta chain) was recovered during a study of cytomegalovirus exposure and HLA in healthy donors. This PCR relied on a set of 60 Vbeta primers and 13 Jbeta primers. Measured with immunoSEQ multiplex PCR; TCRdb has only the in-frame clones, and not every one. The sample shows under 200,000 clones, under 85% of them seen only once. V was pared by 4 bases and J by 4 bases, with 3 bases of the junction left unmatched. CDR3 length: 14 residues. Germline-derived CDR1 and CDR2 are MDHEN and SYDVKM. General observations from the study: For most TCR beta V segments, an earlier analysis put the productive rate at about 90% or about 30% of the time. Indistinguishable V segments such as TRBV6-2 and TRBV6-3 were excluded.

This clone came up a few times. Antigen specificity is unknown. What was sequenced was PBMCs. The genes are TRBV28 and TRBJ2-7; 11 bases agree with TRBD1. The receptor was isolated from a young woman in good health and CMV-seronegative. CDR3 sequence reads: CASSSGTGGYEQYF. CDR3 nucleotide sequence: TGTGCCAGCAGTTCCGGGACAGGGGGGTACGAGCAGTACTTC.